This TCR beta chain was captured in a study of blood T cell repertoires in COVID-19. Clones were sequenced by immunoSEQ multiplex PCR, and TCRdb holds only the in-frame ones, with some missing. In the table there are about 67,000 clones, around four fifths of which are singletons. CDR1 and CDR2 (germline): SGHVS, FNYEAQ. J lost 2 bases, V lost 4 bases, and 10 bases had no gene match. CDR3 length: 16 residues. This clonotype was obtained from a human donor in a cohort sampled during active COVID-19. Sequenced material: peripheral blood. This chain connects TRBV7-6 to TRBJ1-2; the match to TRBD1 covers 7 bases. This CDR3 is CASSSQAGQRNYGYTF. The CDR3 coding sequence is TGTGCCAGCAGCTCGCAGGCGGGACAGAGAAACTATGGCTACACCTTC.